The 3 T cell receptor beta chains presented below share a single source sample, sequenced in a study of CD8 T cells in Susac syndrome. Random hexamers served to reverse transcribe roughly 0.5 to 1 ug RNA. MiXCR, applied by TCRdb to the immunoSEQ multiplex PCR reads, yields one record per CDR3 protein. The data hold roughly 110,000 distinct CDR3 sequences, with approximately 94% observed a single time. Sequenced material: CD8+ T cells from PBMCs. These receptors were obtained from a human donor with Susac syndrome.

The rearrangement uses TRBV19 and TRBJ2-1, with D tentatively TRBD1 (5 bases). This CDR3 is 15 amino acids long. V dropped 1 base and J dropped 7 bases, with 14 bases sitting between them. Germline assignment: CDR1 LNHDA and CDR2 SQIVND (reference sequence). The CDR3 DNA is TGTGCCAGTAGTATAGGGGGCTTCCTGTGGAATGAGCAGTTCTTC. Its translation: CASSIGGFLWNEQFF.

This chain uses TRBV6-2 or TRBV6-3 with TRBJ2-4; 7 nucleotides align to TRBD1. This CDR3 comprises 17 residues. The junction had 11 bases not matched to a gene; V was cut back by 6 bases and J by 0 bases. The germline V gene encodes CDR1 MNHEY and CDR2 SVGEGT. The CDR3 DNA is TGTGCCAGCAGAGACCGAGGGGGCCAGTTAGCCAAAAACATTCAGTACTTC. Its translation: CASRDRGGQLAKNIQYF.

The CDR3 sequence is CATGQGSSYEQYF. The CDR3, as DNA: TGTGCCACCGGACAGGGGAGCTCCTACGAGCAGTACTTC. V and J are TRBV19 and TRBJ2-7; 9 bases map to TRBD1. V lost 10 bases to trimming and J lost 0 bases; unmatched junction nucleotides: 4. CDR1 and CDR2 (germline): LNHDA, SQIVND (reference sequence). CDR3 size: 13 residues.